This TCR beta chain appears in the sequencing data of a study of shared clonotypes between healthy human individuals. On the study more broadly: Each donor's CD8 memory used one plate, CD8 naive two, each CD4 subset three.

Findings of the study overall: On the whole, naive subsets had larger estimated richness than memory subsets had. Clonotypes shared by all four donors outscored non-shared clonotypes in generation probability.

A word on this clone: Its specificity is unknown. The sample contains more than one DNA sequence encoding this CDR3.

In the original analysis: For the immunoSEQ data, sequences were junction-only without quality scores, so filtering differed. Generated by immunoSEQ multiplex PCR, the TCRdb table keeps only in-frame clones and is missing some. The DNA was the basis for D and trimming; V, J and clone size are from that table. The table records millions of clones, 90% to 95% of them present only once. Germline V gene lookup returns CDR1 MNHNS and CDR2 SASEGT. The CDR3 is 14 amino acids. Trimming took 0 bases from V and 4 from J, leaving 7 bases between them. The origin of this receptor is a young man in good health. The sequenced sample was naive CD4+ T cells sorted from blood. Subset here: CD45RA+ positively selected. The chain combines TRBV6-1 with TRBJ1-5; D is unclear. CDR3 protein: CASSEAPRNQPQHF. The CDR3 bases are TGTGCCAGCAGTGAAGCCCCTAGGAATCAGCCCCAGCATTTT.